Below are 21 T cell receptor beta chains sequenced from a single sample in a study of blood T cell repertoires in COVID-19. Clones were read by immunoSEQ multiplex PCR, and TCRdb kept only the in-frame ones, dropping some. The sample has roughly 190,000 clones; approximately 86% are singletons. Sequencing was carried out using PBMCs or T cells enriched from blood (not recorded which). The source is a woman aged 55-70 years with acute COVID-19.

This rearrangement joins TRBV10-3 to TRBJ1-3; D not resolved. CDR1 is ENHRY and CDR2 is SYGVKD in the germline V gene. The CDR3 spans 15 residues. V shed 3 bases and J shed 1 base, with 10 bases lying between them. CDR3 DNA: TGTGCCATCAGTGATGGGCAACTTTCTGGAAACACCATATATTTT. Encoded protein: CAISDGQLSGNTIYF.

The J gene is TRBJ2-2, the V gene TRBV28; 10 nucleotides match TRBD2. The ends lost 5 bases at V and 5 bases at J; junction bases unmatched: 14. This CDR3 has 18 residues. The germline V gene has CDR1 MDHEN and CDR2 SYDVKM. In DNA form, the CDR3 reads TGTGCCAGCAGTCCCGGGCTAGCGGGGGCCGGGGGGACCGGGGAGCTGTTTTTT. Translating gives CASSPGLAGAGGTGELFF.

The chain employs TRBV10-1 and TRBJ1-2; D remains ambiguous. Trimming took 3 bases from V and 5 from J, leaving 10 bases between them. Germline lookup yields CDR1 WNHNN and CDR2 SYGVQD (reference sequence). This CDR3 spans 13 amino acids. In DNA, the CDR3 is TGCGCCAGCAGTGAATCCTCGGGGTATGGCTACACCTTC. As protein: CASSESSGYGYTF.

This chain connects TRBV15 to TRBJ2-7; TRBD1 is a possible D gene (5 bases). The CDR3 length is 15 residues. V dropped 0 bases and J dropped 0 bases, with 9 bases sitting between them. Germline V gene lookup returns CDR1 LNHNV and CDR2 YYDKDF (reference sequence). In DNA form, the CDR3 reads TGTGCCACCAGCAGAGATTGGGGCTCCTCCTACGAGCAGTACTTC. Translation gives CATSRDWGSSYEQYF.

This chain connects TRBV4-2 to TRBJ1-5; 11 positions agree with TRBD1. The CDR3 is 15 residues long. After removal of 4 bases from V and 7 bases from J, the junction contained 6 bases not matched to a gene. Germline V gives CDR1 LGHNA, CDR2 YNFKEQ. Here the CDR3 reads CASSRGQGAGQPQHF. CDR3 nucleotide sequence: TGTGCCAGCAGCCGCGGACAGGGGGCCGGCCAGCCCCAGCATTTT.

The J gene is TRBJ2-5, the V gene TRBV5-1, with 8 bases identical to TRBD2. CDR1 and CDR2 from the germline V gene are SGHRS and YFSETQ. The CDR3 loop spans 16 amino acids. After removal of 5 bases from V and 2 bases from J, the junction contained 11 bases not matched to a gene. This CDR3 is CASSFSGRGVQETQYF. In DNA form, the CDR3 reads TGCGCCAGCAGTTTTTCAGGGCGGGGGGTTCAAGAGACCCAGTACTTC.

The chain uses TRBV28 and TRBJ1-2; D ambiguous. V lost 4 bases, J lost 0 bases, and 9 bases lay in between. The CDR3 is 14 amino acids. Germline V CDR1 and CDR2: MDHEN, SYDVKM. CDR3 loop: CASSSRRANYGYTF. In DNA, the CDR3 is TGTGCCAGCAGTTCACGAAGAGCTAACTATGGCTACACCTTC.

The chain employs TRBV19 and TRBJ1-6; TRBD1 might be the D (5 bases). There are 16 residues in the CDR3. The germline V gene has CDR1 LNHDA and CDR2 SQIVND (reference sequence). V was cut by 0 bases and J by 1 base, with 7 bases left in between. The CDR3 DNA is TGTGCCAGTAGTATAGACGGGGGATCCTATAATTCACCCCTCCACTTT. It encodes CASSIDGGSYNSPLHF.

The chain is built from TRBV19 and TRBJ2-2; unclear D gene. Germline values: CDR1 LNHDA, CDR2 SQIVND (reference sequence). The CDR3 totals 11 residues. Trimming pared 6 bases from V and 6 bases from J, leaving 5 bases between. The CDR3 DNA is TGTGCCAGTAGGACTCCCGGGGAGCTGTTTTTT. Protein: CASRTPGELFF.

This sequence joins TRBV7-2 and TRBJ2-5; TRBD2 aligns across 8 bases. Germline CDR1 reads SGHTA; CDR2 reads FQGNSA. J gave up 2 bases and V 5 bases, and 7 bases lay outside the gene matches. The CDR3 loop spans 15 amino acids. CDR3 protein: CASSKGGGWQETQYF. In nucleotides, the CDR3 is TGTGCCAGCAGCAAGGGCGGGGGGTGGCAAGAGACCCAGTACTTC.

This chain connects TRBV29-1 to TRBJ1-2, with a possible D match to TRBD1 (6 bases). Trimming stripped 5 bases from V and 3 bases from J, with 10 bases between. CDR1 and CDR2 (germline): SQVTM, ANQGSEA. This CDR3 is built from 12 residues. CDR3 protein: CSVWGQDYGYTF. CDR3 coding DNA: TGCAGCGTTTGGGGGCAGGACTATGGCTACACCTTC. The entire variable domain, with the rest obtained from reference TRBV29-1 and TRBJ1-2, is as follows: SAVISQKPSRDICQRGTSLTIQCQVDSQVTMMFWYRQQPGQSLTLIATANQGSEATYESGFVIDKFPISRPNLTFSTLTVSNMSPEDSSIYLCSVWGQDYGYTFGSGTRLTVV.

The J gene is TRBJ1-1, the V gene TRBV6-5; weak D call: TRBD1 (5 bases). The CDR3 totals 12 residues. Germline CDR1 MNHEY, CDR2 SVGAGI. The V end lost 6 bases, the J end lost 7 bases, and 12 bases lay between the germline ends. CDR3 protein: CASSFLQGEAFF. The CDR3 region has the DNA TGTGCCAGCAGCTTTTTGCAGGGTGAAGCTTTCTTT.

This clone was recorded once. The chain employs TRBV30 and TRBJ2-7, with D perhaps matching TRBD2 (6 bases). This CDR3 contains 14 residues. Germline assignment: CDR1 GTSNPN and CDR2 SVGIG (reference sequence). Trimming left V 0 bases short and J 2 bases short, with 11 bases between. CDR3 region: CAWSVGTGAYEQYF. CDR3 nucleotide sequence: TGTGCCTGGAGTGTGGGGACGGGAGCCTACGAGCAGTACTTC.

J is TRBJ1-2 and V is TRBV5-6; D is ambiguous. The CDR3 is made up of 14 amino acids. Germline CDR1 reads SGHDT; CDR2 reads YYEEEE. Trimming cost V 6 bases and J 2 bases, with 14 bases left between them. The CDR3 loop is CASTLIGSNYGYTF. In DNA form, the CDR3 reads TGTGCCAGCACCTTAATCGGGTCGAACTATGGCTACACCTTC.

The gene calls are TRBV4-3 and TRBJ1-2; TRBD1 matches at 8 bases. Germline lookup yields CDR1 LGHNA and CDR2 YSLEER. The CDR3 loop spans 15 amino acids. With 3 bases clipped from V and 6 bases from J, the junction kept 9 bases outside the gene matches. CDR3 sequence reads: CASSQSDREYDGYTF. DNA of the CDR3: TGCGCCAGCAGCCAGTCGGACAGGGAGTATGATGGCTACACCTTC.

The rearrangement joins TRBV12-3 or TRBV12-4 to TRBJ1-2; no firm D call. The CDR3 sequence is 13 residues long. V was pared by 6 bases and J by 3 bases, with 11 bases between. The CDR3 DNA reads as TGTGCCAGCAGCGACGGGGAGGACTATGGCTACACCTTC. Protein product: CASSDGEDYGYTF.

The J gene is TRBJ1-6, the V gene TRBV27, with 7 bases matching TRBD1. V was pared by 3 bases and J by 7 bases, with 3 bases of the junction left unmatched. CDR1 is MNHEY, CDR2 SMNVEV, per germline (reference sequence). This CDR3 region has 14 residues. The CDR3 loop reads CASSFGTVNSPLHF. CDR3 bases: TGTGCCAGCAGTTTTGGGACAGTCAATTCACCCCTCCACTTT.

CDR3 sequence reads: CASTGRGRSGELFF. CDR3 sequence (DNA): TGTGCCAGCACCGGGCGGGGTCGATCCGGGGAGCTGTTTTTT. V gene TRBV6-5 combines with J gene TRBJ2-2, with D possibly being TRBD2 (6 bases). Trimming took off 7 bases at V and 6 bases at J, with 15 bases between the two ends. The CDR3 runs to 14 residues. CDR1 MNHEY and CDR2 SVGAGI come from the germline V gene.

This clone has at least ten counts. CDR3 region: CASSWGGGEEGYTF. For the CDR3, the DNA is TGTGCCAGCAGCTGGGGCGGGGGTGAGGAAGGCTACACCTTC. The rearrangement links TRBV7-2 to TRBJ1-2; D perhaps matches TRBD1 (5 bases). Deletions cut 4 bases from V and 8 bases from J, with 17 bases between. CDR1 and CDR2 (germline): SGHTA, FQGNSA. The CDR3 spans 14 residues.

With regard to this clone: This sample also contains other DNA sequences that code for the same CDR3. The rearrangement joins TRBV29-1 to TRBJ2-2; TRBD1 matches 8 bases. The CDR3 sequence is 14 residues long. V dropped 8 bases and J dropped 5; count of bases not matched to a gene: 10. Per the germline V gene, CDR1 is SQVTM and CDR2 is ANQGSEA. The chain's CDR3 is CSFRQGARTGELFF. For the CDR3, the DNA is TGCAGCTTTCGTCAGGGGGCGAGGACCGGGGAGCTGTTTTTT.

This clone appeared a few times. The chain links TRBV24-1 to TRBJ2-4; TRBD1 agrees at 9 bases. V shed 4 bases and J 6 bases; nucleotides not matched to a gene: 6. CDR3 length: 15 amino acids. CDR1 is KGHDR, CDR2 SFDVKD, per germline. Written as DNA, the CDR3 is TGTGCCACCAGTGACCCTGGACAGGGGAGAAACATTCAGTACTTC. It yields the protein CATSDPGQGRNIQYF.